The present T cell receptor (beta chain) was sequenced within a study of cytomegalovirus exposure and HLA in healthy donors. CDR3 length equals 14 residues. The germline V and J ends were trimmed by 5 bases and 8 bases, with 18 bases remaining between them. The germline CDR1 and CDR2 sequences are SEHNR and FQNEAQ (reference sequence). Vbeta (60) and Jbeta (13) primers were used in the PCR. Here immunoSEQ multiplex PCR was the method, and the copy in TCRdb shows in-frame clones only, minus some. The sample consists of some 36,000 clones, about 70% of them appearing once. The V gene is TRBV7-9, the J gene TRBJ1-2; a weak D match, TRBD1 (6 bases). The receptor's source is a man in his thirties or forties in good health and CMV-seronegative. Specimen: PBMCs. CDR3 sequence reads: CASSPNTGTAGYTF. CDR3 coding DNA: TGTGCCAGCAGCCCTAACACAGGGACCGCAGGCTACACCTTC.